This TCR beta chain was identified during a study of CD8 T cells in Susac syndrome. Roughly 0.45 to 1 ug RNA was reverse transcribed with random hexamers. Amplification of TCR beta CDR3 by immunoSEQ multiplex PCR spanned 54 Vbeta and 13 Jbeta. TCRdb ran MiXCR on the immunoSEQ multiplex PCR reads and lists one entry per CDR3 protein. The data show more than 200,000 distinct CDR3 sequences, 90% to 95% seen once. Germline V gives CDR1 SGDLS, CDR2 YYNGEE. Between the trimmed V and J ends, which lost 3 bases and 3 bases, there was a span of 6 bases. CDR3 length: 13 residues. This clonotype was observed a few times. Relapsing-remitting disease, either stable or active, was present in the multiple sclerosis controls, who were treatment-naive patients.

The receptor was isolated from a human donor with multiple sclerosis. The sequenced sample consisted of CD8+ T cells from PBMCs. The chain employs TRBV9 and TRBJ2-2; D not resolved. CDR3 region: CASSALYTGELFF. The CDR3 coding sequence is TGTGCCAGCAGCGCTTTATACACCGGGGAGCTGTTTTTT.